These 13 T cell receptor beta chains originate from one sample sequenced in a study of T-cell memory formation after mild COVID-19. Each CDR3 protein is one row after TCRdb ran MiXCR on the 5' RACE reads. This sample has about 560,000 distinct CDR3 sequences, with over 15% found just once. Sequencing input: PBMCs or a T cell subset sorted from them (not recorded which). The source of these receptors is an adult woman who had mild COVID-19 (a few samples of this study predate the infection). Cell type and time point are not known.

This clonotype was detected only a few times. The V and J genes are TRBV5-1 and TRBJ1-6, with no clear D. V lost 4 bases to trimming and J lost 5 bases, with 13 bases between them. The CDR3 spans 15 residues. Per the germline V gene, CDR1 is SGHRS and CDR2 is YFSETQ. As DNA, the CDR3 is TGCGCCAGCAGCCCTTTTCAGAATGATAATTCACCCCTCCACTTT. The encoded protein is CASSPFQNDNSPLHF.

This clonotype was picked up a small number of times. The genes are TRBV12-3 or TRBV12-4 and TRBJ1-5; no clear D. V was clipped by 3 bases and J by 1 base, with 4 bases between them. CDR3 length: 13 residues. DNA for the CDR3: TGTGCCAGCAGTTTTATAAGCAATCAGCCCCAGCATTTT. Its translation: CASSFISNQPQHF.

In this sample, this clonotype turned up a few times. This chain links TRBV29-1 with TRBJ2-7; D perhaps matches TRBD1 (5 bases). CDR3 length equals 12 residues. The V end lost 7 bases, the J end lost 0 bases, and 10 bases lay between the germline ends. Germline CDR1 SQVTM, CDR2 ANQGSEA. CDR3 DNA sequence: TGCAGCGCTACAGGAGACTCCTACGAGCAGTACTTC. This translates into CSATGDSYEQYF.

This clonotype came up a few times. The chain employs TRBV20-1 and TRBJ2-3; TRBD2 might be the D (7 bases). Trimming left V 4 bases short and J 3 bases short, with 17 bases between. The germline V gene encodes CDR1 DFQATT and CDR2 SNEGSKA (reference sequence). The CDR3 length is 15 residues. The CDR3 DNA sequence: TGCAGTGCTAACCTTCCGGGGGGCCCTACAGATACGCAGTATTTT. Translated, it gives CSANLPGGPTDTQYF.

CDR3 nucleotide sequence: TGTGCCAGCCGCAAGGTCACAGATACGCAGTATTTT. This translates into CASRKVTDTQYF. The chain combines TRBV27 with TRBJ2-3; D gene uncertain. The CDR3 is 12 residues long. CDR1 is MNHEY and CDR2 is SMNVEV in the germline V gene (reference sequence). V lost 8 bases and J 2 bases, leaving 8 bases between the germline ends.

In this sample, this clonotype turned up a few times. CDR3 residues: CSAIPGQGILDEQYF. The CDR3 DNA reads as TGCAGTGCAATCCCGGGACAGGGAATATTAGACGAGCAGTACTTC. The chain links TRBV20-1 to TRBJ2-7; 9 nucleotides match TRBD1. The CDR3 covers 15 residues. Germline trimming cut 6 bases from V and 5 bases from J; bases unmatched to any gene: 14. Germline CDR1 and CDR2: DFQATT and SNEGSKA (reference sequence).

This clonotype came up a few times. The chain has TRBV12-3 or TRBV12-4 and TRBJ1-4, with 11 bases lining up with TRBD1. V lost 3 bases to trimming and J lost 5 bases; unmatched junction nucleotides: 5. The CDR3 contains 16 residues. CDR3 DNA: TGTGCCAGCAGTTTTGGCGGGACAGGGGGAAATGAAAAACTGTTTTTT. Translation: CASSFGGTGGNEKLFF.

The gene calls are TRBV12-3 or TRBV12-4 and TRBJ1-5; TRBD1 agrees at 7 bases. CDR3 length: 14 amino acids. V shed 5 bases, J shed 7 bases, and the junction held 8 bases outside the gene matches. CDR3 nucleotide sequence: TGTGCCAGCAGTCTAAACAGGGGCGGACAGCCCCAGCATTTT. Its translation is CASSLNRGGQPQHF.

This chain uses TRBV12-3 or TRBV12-4 with TRBJ1-5; 7 nucleotides line up with TRBD1. The ends lost 5 bases at V and 7 bases at J; junction bases unmatched: 5. This CDR3 comprises 13 residues. CDR3 in amino acids: CASSVQGGQPQHF. The CDR3 nucleotides are TGTGCCAGCAGTGTTCAGGGGGGGCAGCCCCAGCATTTT.

This clonotype was seen repeatedly, ten times or more. The rearrangement links TRBV6-5 to TRBJ2-7; 9 bases line up with TRBD1. The CDR3 runs to 15 residues. The V gene's germline CDR1 is MNHEY and CDR2 SVGAGI. Losses at the gene ends were 4 bases for V and 4 bases for J; bases not matched to a gene: 8. The DNA of the CDR3 is TGTGCCAGCAGTTCGTCACAGGGGGCTAGGTACGAGCAGTACTTC. Translated: CASSSSQGARYEQYF.

CDR3 loop: CASSSPVGTEAFF. Written as DNA, the CDR3 is TGTGCCAGCAGCTCTCCTGTCGGGACCGAAGCTTTCTTT. This rearrangement joins TRBV7-9 to TRBJ1-1, with a possible D match to TRBD1 (5 bases). V was shortened by 4 bases and J by 8 bases, with 14 bases between the two germline ends. The germline V gene has CDR1 SEHNR and CDR2 FQNEAQ (reference sequence). The CDR3 length is 13 residues.

The chain combines TRBV6-5 with TRBJ1-4; 7 nucleotides match TRBD1. This CDR3 has 16 amino acids. Losses at the gene ends were 0 bases for V and 4 bases for J; bases not matched to a gene: 5. Germline V CDR1 and CDR2: MNHEY, SVGAGI. The CDR3: CASSYSGQLYNEKLFF. CDR3 sequence (DNA): TGTGCCAGCAGTTACTCGGGACAGCTGTATAATGAAAAACTGTTTTTT.

The table lists this clonotype with a few counts. V gene TRBV7-8 combines with J gene TRBJ1-2; no clear D gene. Germline loops: CDR1 SGHVS, CDR2 FQNEAQ. The CDR3 totals 16 residues. Trimming shortened V by 5 bases and J by 3 bases, and 19 bases separated the two germline ends. The CDR3 sequence is CASSILGGNPYYGYTF. In DNA, the CDR3 is TGTGCCAGCAGCATACTTGGAGGGAACCCCTACTATGGCTACACCTTC.